One sample yielded the 30 T cell receptor beta chains listed below, sequenced in a study of CD8+ T cells in alopecia areata. Following RNA extraction, reverse transcription yielded cDNA that acted as the sequencing template. Profiled with immunoSEQ multiplex PCR; TCRdb holds only in-frame clones, not every one. Of around 140,000 clones listed, 49% are singletons. The material was CD8+ T cells sorted from blood, obtained at week 0. The receptor set was obtained from a human donor with alopecia areata.

The CDR3 nucleotides read TGCGCCAGCAGCCAAGGGGTGGGGACAGAAGACTCCTACGAGCAGTACTTC. Amino acids: CASSQGVGTEDSYEQYF. The rearrangement joins TRBV4-3 to TRBJ2-7; 7 bases align to TRBD1. Germline CDR1 reads LGHNA; CDR2 reads YSLEER. The CDR3 totals 17 residues. The J segment lost 0 bases and the V segment lost 1 base, leaving 9 bases of the junction unmatched.

This rearrangement joins TRBV7-9 to TRBJ1-2, with D possibly TRBD1 on 5 matching bases. Germline-derived CDR1 and CDR2 are SEHNR and FQNEAQ (reference sequence). V was trimmed by 0 bases and J by 8 bases, leaving 19 bases between them. The CDR3 runs to 16 residues. The CDR3 spells CASSLADRFVGEGYTF. CDR3 nucleotides: TGTGCCAGCAGCTTAGCGGATCGGTTCGTGGGGGAAGGCTACACCTTC.

The chain carries TRBV29-1 and TRBJ1-1; TRBD1 aligns across 7 bases. This CDR3 is 12 amino acids long. Germline V gene sequence: CDR1 SQVTM, CDR2 ANQGSEA. Trimming took 7 bases from V and 3 from J; bases not matched to a gene: 5. In DNA, the CDR3 is TGCAGCGGACAGGGAGGGGACACTGAAGCTTTCTTT. It translates to CSGQGGDTEAFF.

This clone was observed a few times. CDR3 residues: CASGLSSRATEAFF. The CDR3 region has the DNA TGTGCTAGTGGTTTGAGTAGCAGGGCCACTGAAGCTTTCTTT. The V and J genes are TRBV12-5 and TRBJ1-1, with D maybe TRBD1 (5 bases). This CDR3 has 14 residues. V lost 2 bases and J 4 bases, leaving 11 bases between the germline ends. Germline V gives CDR1 LGHNT, CDR2 FRNRAP.

This clone ranks as medium-sized. The chain combines TRBV7-2 with TRBJ1-4; 9 bases are a match to TRBD1. Germline loops: CDR1 SGHTA, CDR2 FQGNSA. After removal of 6 bases from V and 5 bases from J, the junction contained 7 bases not matched to a gene. The CDR3 consists of 15 residues. The CDR3 DNA reads as TGTGCCAGCAGTCACGGGACAGGGAAAAATGAAAAACTGTTTTTT. Protein sequence: CASSHGTGKNEKLFF.

This clone was found a few times. The chain links TRBV2 to TRBJ2-1; possible D gene TRBD2, 6 bases. The CDR3 contains 14 residues. V dropped 8 bases and J dropped 0 bases, with 11 bases sitting between them. Germline CDR1 reads SNHLY; CDR2 reads FYNNEI. The CDR3 region is CASAGTNSYNEQFF. The CDR3 DNA follows: TGTGCCAGCGCGGGAACAAACTCCTACAATGAGCAGTTCTTC.

In regard to this clone: This CDR3 is also generated by other DNA sequences in the sample. This chain uses TRBV29-1 with TRBJ2-3; TRBD1 agrees at 9 bases. From germline, CDR1 is SQVTM and CDR2 ANQGSEA. V lost 1 base, J lost 0 bases, and 2 bases stayed unmatched. The CDR3 totals 15 residues. CDR3 in amino acids: CSVEGDRESTDTQYF. CDR3 nucleotides: TGCAGCGTTGAAGGGGACAGGGAAAGCACAGATACGCAGTATTTT.

This clone was detected only a few times. In the same sample, other DNA sequences code for this CDR3. V gene TRBV20-1 combines with J gene TRBJ1-2; D call uncertain. CDR1 is DFQATT, CDR2 SNEGSKA, per germline (reference sequence). Trimming cost V 0 bases and J 5 bases, with 1 base left between them. The CDR3 runs to 10 residues. This CDR3 is CSARDYGYTF. The CDR3 bases are TGCAGTGCTAGAGATTATGGCTACACCTTC.

This clone occurred a few times. J is TRBJ1-5 and V is TRBV6-1; D remains unclear. This CDR3 contains 17 residues. Between the trimmed V and J ends, which lost 2 bases and 2 bases, there was a span of 16 bases. CDR1 and CDR2 (germline): MNHNS, SASEGT. CDR3 region: CASSENRRRVGNQPQHF. The CDR3 bases are TGTGCCAGCAGTGAAAATCGACGGAGGGTGGGCAATCAGCCCCAGCATTTT.

The CDR3 bases are TGCGCCAGCAGTGAGTCTGTGGGAATAGCGGGGGGCCGGGAGCAGTTCTTC. This gives the protein CASSESVGIAGGREQFF. The chain couples TRBV10-2 to TRBJ2-1; TRBD2 matches at 10 bases. CDR1 and CDR2 (germline): WSHSY, SAAADI. Trimming took 0 bases from V and 10 from J; bases not matched to a gene: 12. The CDR3 is 17 residues long.

The chain employs TRBV4-3 and TRBJ2-1; 10 bases line up with TRBD2. The CDR3 runs 17 residues. Germline loops: CDR1 LGHNA, CDR2 YSLEER. V gave up 4 bases and J gave up 5 bases; unmatched junction bases: 11. The CDR3 loop reads CASSLGNSGGKDNEQFF. Written as DNA, the CDR3 is TGCGCCAGCAGCCTCGGGAATAGCGGGGGGAAGGACAATGAGCAGTTCTTC.

This chain joins TRBV25-1 and TRBJ2-1, with TRBD1 matching 11 bases. After removal of 6 bases from V and 2 bases from J, the junction contained 3 bases not matched to a gene. The CDR3 covers 15 residues. Looked up from germline, CDR1 is MGHDK and CDR2 is SYGVNS. DNA of the CDR3: TGTGCCAGCAGGAGGACAGGGGGCGCCTACAATGAGCAGTTCTTC. Amino acids: CASRRTGGAYNEQFF.

This clone was recorded a few times. The chain combines TRBV30 with TRBJ2-1, with a weak D call TRBD2 (6 bases). The CDR3 is made up of 13 amino acids. Germline V lookup: CDR1 GTSNPN, CDR2 SVGIG (reference sequence). V shed 0 bases and J shed 7 bases, with 10 bases lying between them. The CDR3 nucleotides are TGTGCCTGGAGTGTTGGACTAACAAATGAGCAGTTCTTC. Protein product: CAWSVGLTNEQFF. Full variable domain (rest looked up from reference TRBV30 and TRBJ2-1): SQTIHQWPATLVQPVGSPLSLECTVEGTSNPNLYWYRQAAGRGLQLLFYSVGIGQISSEVPQNLSASRPQDRQFILSSKKLLLSDSGFYLCAWSVGLTNEQFFGPGTRLTVL.

This chain connects TRBV13 to TRBJ2-5, with D perhaps TRBD2 (5 bases). The V end was cut by 5 bases, the J end by 0 bases, with 19 bases between. CDR3 length: 17 residues. In germline, CDR1 is PRHDT, CDR2 FYEKMQ (reference sequence). CDR3 region: CASSDSGRGDYQETQYF. The CDR3 DNA is TGTGCCAGCAGCGACTCCGGACGGGGAGACTACCAAGAGACCCAGTACTTC.

This clone was picked up a small number of times. The genes are TRBV6-6 and TRBJ1-5; TRBD1 agrees at 7 bases. Germline-derived CDR1 and CDR2 are MNHNY and SVGAGI (reference sequence). Germline trimming cut 6 bases from V and 0 bases from J; bases unmatched to any gene: 8. This CDR3 has 16 amino acids. The CDR3 DNA sequence: TGTGCCAGCAGCTTCTCGGACAGGATTAGCAATCAGCCCCAGCATTTT. Its protein product is CASSFSDRISNQPQHF.

This chain uses TRBV9 with TRBJ1-6; D gene uncertain. The germline CDR1 and CDR2 sequences are SGDLS and YYNGEE. The CDR3 spans 15 residues. The V end lost 0 bases, the J end lost 0 bases, and 4 bases lay between the germline ends. The CDR3: CASSVESSYNSPLHF. DNA of the CDR3: TGTGCCAGCAGCGTAGAAAGCTCCTATAATTCACCCCTCCACTTT.

This clone was observed a few times. The chain combines TRBV2 with TRBJ2-1; 8 bases are a match to TRBD1. CDR3 size: 15 residues. Losses at the gene ends were 5 bases for V and 7 bases for J; bases not matched to a gene: 10. Looked up from germline, CDR1 is SNHLY and CDR2 is FYNNEI. This CDR3 reads CASSMVQGVRNEQFF. CDR3 bases: TGTGCCAGCAGTATGGTACAGGGGGTCAGAAATGAGCAGTTCTTC.

The chain combines TRBV5-1 with TRBJ2-7, with 7 nucleotides matching TRBD1. The CDR3 runs to 13 residues. CDR1 SGHRS and CDR2 YFSETQ come from the germline V gene. J was trimmed by 5 bases and V by 7 bases; bases with no gene match: 9. The CDR3 DNA is TGCGCCAGCGCTACAGGGGATCTTGACGAGCAGTACTTC. Amino acids: CASATGDLDEQYF. Together with reference TRBV5-1 and TRBJ2-7, the CDR3 gives the full variable domain: KAGVTQTPRYLIKTRGQQVTLSCSPISGHRSVSWYQQTPGQGLQFLFEYFSETQRNKGNFPGRFSGRQFSNSRSEMNVSTLELGDSALYLCASATGDLDEQYFGPGTRLTVT.

In its sample, this clone was seen a few times. The gene calls are TRBV27 and TRBJ2-1; 14 nucleotides match TRBD2. The CDR3 has 16 residues. Germline V CDR1 and CDR2: MNHEY, SMNVEV (reference sequence). J gave up 6 bases and V 6 bases, and 7 bases lay outside the gene matches. CDR3 sequence reads: CASRGLAGEVFNEQFF. CDR3 in DNA: TGTGCCAGCAGGGGACTAGCGGGGGAGGTGTTCAATGAGCAGTTCTTC.

V and J are TRBV6-5 and TRBJ2-7; possible D gene TRBD2, 5 bases. Trimming pared 6 bases from V and 0 bases from J, leaving 12 bases between. The CDR3 runs 14 residues. CDR1 and CDR2 from the germline V gene are MNHEY and SVGAGI. In DNA, the CDR3 is TGTGCCAGCAGGAGAATAGCGAGCTCCTACGAGCAGTACTTC. Encoded protein: CASRRIASSYEQYF.

V usage is TRBV27 and J usage is TRBJ1-1; D is uncertain. Germline-derived CDR1 and CDR2 are MNHEY and SMNVEV (reference sequence). The CDR3 spans 16 residues. Deletions cut 4 bases from V and 0 bases from J, with 15 bases between. CDR3 residues: CASSSRRDIMNTEAFF. The DNA of the CDR3 is TGTGCCAGCAGTTCGCGACGGGATATCATGAACACTGAAGCTTTCTTT.

V is TRBV29-1 and J is TRBJ2-2; possible D gene TRBD2, 6 bases. Trimming pared 3 bases from V and 2 bases from J, leaving 16 bases between. Germline CDR1 is SQVTM and CDR2 is ANQGSEA. The CDR3 runs 16 residues. CDR3 DNA: TGCAGCGTTGAGAGAAGTGTGGGGGGTAACACCGGGGAGCTGTTTTTT. It codes for CSVERSVGGNTGELFF.

The chain employs TRBV5-6 and TRBJ1-1; D gene uncertain. CDR3 size: 13 residues. Germline V CDR1 and CDR2: SGHDT, YYEEEE. Trimming shortened V by 2 bases and J by 11 bases, and 16 bases separated the two germline ends. CDR3 in amino acids: CASSFRTGEGAFF. In nucleotides, the CDR3 is TGTGCCAGCAGCTTCCGGACTGGGGAAGGGGCTTTCTTT.

This clone was counted a few times. CDR3 loop: CSVRDRTYEQYF. The CDR3, as DNA: TGCAGCGTCCGGGATAGGACCTACGAGCAGTACTTC. The genes are TRBV29-1 and TRBJ2-7; perhaps TRBD2 as D (5 bases). Germline V gene lookup returns CDR1 SQVTM and CDR2 ANQGSEA. The CDR3 consists of 12 residues. Trimming stripped 6 bases from V and 2 bases from J, with 11 bases between.

CDR3 amino acids: CASSSDYTDTQYF. DNA for the CDR3: TGTGCCAGCAGCTCTGACTACACAGATACGCAGTATTTT. This chain uses TRBV16 with TRBJ2-3; the D gene is possibly TRBD2 (5 bases). Germline V CDR1 and CDR2: KGHSY, FQNENV. This CDR3 is built from 13 residues. The V end was cut by 5 bases, the J end by 2 bases, with 8 bases between.

The chain links TRBV5-1 to TRBJ2-2, with 7 bases identical to TRBD1. This CDR3 is 14 amino acids long. Germline loops: CDR1 SGHRS, CDR2 YFSETQ. V lost 7 bases and J lost 1; bases outside the gene matches: 4. CDR3 in DNA: TGCGCCAGCGCCGGGACAGTGAACACCGGGGAGCTGTTTTTT. It is translated as CASAGTVNTGELFF. Full variable domain (outside the CDR3, taken from reference TRBV5-1 and TRBJ2-2): KAGVTQTPRYLIKTRGQQVTLSCSPISGHRSVSWYQQTPGQGLQFLFEYFSETQRNKGNFPGRFSGRQFSNSRSEMNVSTLELGDSALYLCASAGTVNTGELFFGEGSRLTVL.

The chain is built from TRBV6-6 and TRBJ2-7; no clear D gene. Looked up from germline, CDR1 is MNHNY and CDR2 is SVGAGI (reference sequence). The CDR3 spans 12 residues. Trimming stripped 10 bases from V and 0 bases from J, with 10 bases between. The CDR3 region is CATRTSSYEQYF. The CDR3 DNA follows: TGTGCCACCCGGACGAGCTCCTACGAGCAGTACTTC.

The genes are TRBV29-1 and TRBJ2-7; D is uncertain. V was shortened by 0 bases and J by 1 base, with 7 bases between the two germline ends. Germline CDR1 SQVTM, CDR2 ANQGSEA. CDR3 length: 13 residues. The CDR3 loop reads CSVEDSSSYEQYF. The CDR3 DNA reads TGCAGCGTTGAAGATTCATCTTCCTACGAGCAGTACTTC.

The chain employs TRBV30 and TRBJ1-5; D remains unclear. V lost 0 bases and J lost 5, with 5 bases in between. Per the germline V gene, CDR1 is GTSNPN and CDR2 is SVGIG (reference sequence). The CDR3 extends over 12 amino acids. CDR3 in amino acids: CAWSVRDQPQHF. The CDR3 coding sequence is TGTGCCTGGAGTGTACGGGATCAGCCCCAGCATTTT. Full variable domain (remainder filled in from reference TRBV30 and TRBJ1-5): SQTIHQWPATLVQPVGSPLSLECTVEGTSNPNLYWYRQAAGRGLQLLFYSVGIGQISSEVPQNLSASRPQDRQFILSSKKLLLSDSGFYLCAWSVRDQPQHFGDGTRLSIL.

The chain uses TRBV7-9 and TRBJ1-1, with TRBD1 as a possible D gene (6 bases). The germline V gene encodes CDR1 SEHNR and CDR2 FQNEAQ (reference sequence). Between the trimmed V and J ends, which lost 5 bases and 1 base, there was a span of 11 bases. The CDR3 length is 14 residues. Written as DNA, the CDR3 is TGTGCCAGCAGCCCCGGGACACGGAACACTGAAGCTTTCTTT. It encodes CASSPGTRNTEAFF.